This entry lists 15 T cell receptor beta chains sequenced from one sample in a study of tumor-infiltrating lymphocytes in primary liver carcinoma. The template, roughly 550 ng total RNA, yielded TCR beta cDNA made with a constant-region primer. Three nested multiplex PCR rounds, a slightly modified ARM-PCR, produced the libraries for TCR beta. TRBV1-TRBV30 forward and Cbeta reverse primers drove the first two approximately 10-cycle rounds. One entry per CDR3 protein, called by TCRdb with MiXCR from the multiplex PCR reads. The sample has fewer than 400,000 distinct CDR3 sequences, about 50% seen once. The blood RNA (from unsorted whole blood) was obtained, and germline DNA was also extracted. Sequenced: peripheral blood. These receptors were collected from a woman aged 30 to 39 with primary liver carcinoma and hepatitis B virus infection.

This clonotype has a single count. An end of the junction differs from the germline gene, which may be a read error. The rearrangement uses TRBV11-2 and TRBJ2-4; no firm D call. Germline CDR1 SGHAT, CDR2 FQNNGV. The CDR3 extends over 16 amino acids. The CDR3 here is CASSLSSLVAKNIQYF. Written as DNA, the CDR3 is TGTGCCAGCAGCTTATCCTCCTTAGTAGCCAAAAACATCCAGTACTTC.

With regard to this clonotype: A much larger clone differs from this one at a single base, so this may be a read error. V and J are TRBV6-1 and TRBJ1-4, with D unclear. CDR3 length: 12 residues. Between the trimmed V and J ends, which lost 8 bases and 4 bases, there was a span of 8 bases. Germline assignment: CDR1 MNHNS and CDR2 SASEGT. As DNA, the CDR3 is TGTGCCAGCGGGCTGGGTAATGAAAAACTGTTTTTT. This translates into CASGLGNEKLFF.

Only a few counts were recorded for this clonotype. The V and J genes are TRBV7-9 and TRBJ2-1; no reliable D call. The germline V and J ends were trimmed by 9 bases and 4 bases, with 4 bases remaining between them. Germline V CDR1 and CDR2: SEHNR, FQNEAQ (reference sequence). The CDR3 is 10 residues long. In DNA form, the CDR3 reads TGTGCCAGTAATTACAATGAGCAGTTCTTC. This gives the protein CASNYNEQFF.

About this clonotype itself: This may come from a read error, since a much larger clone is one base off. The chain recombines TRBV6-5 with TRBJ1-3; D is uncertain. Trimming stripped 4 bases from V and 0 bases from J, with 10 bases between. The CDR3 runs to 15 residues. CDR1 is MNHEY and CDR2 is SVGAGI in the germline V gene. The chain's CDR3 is CASSFGRDSGNTIYF. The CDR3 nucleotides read TGTGCCAGCAGTTTCGGGAGAGACTCTGGAAACACCATATATTTT.

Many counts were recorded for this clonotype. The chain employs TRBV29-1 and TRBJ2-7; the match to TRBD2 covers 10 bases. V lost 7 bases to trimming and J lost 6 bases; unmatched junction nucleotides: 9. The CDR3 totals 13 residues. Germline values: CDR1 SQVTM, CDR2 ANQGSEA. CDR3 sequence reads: CSAGLAEGGEQYF. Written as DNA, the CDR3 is TGCAGCGCTGGACTAGCGGAGGGCGGCGAGCAGTACTTC.

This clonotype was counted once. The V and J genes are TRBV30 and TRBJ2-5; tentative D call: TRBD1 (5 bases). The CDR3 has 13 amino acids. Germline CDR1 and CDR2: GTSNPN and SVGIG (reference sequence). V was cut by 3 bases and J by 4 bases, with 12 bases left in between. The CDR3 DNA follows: TGTGCCTGGAGGGAAGACAGCCGAGAGACCCAGTACTTC. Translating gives CAWREDSRETQYF.

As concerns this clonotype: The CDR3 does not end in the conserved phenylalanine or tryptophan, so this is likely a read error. The CDR3: CASSQGRGLANIQYL. CDR3 DNA sequence: TGTGCCAGCAGCCAAGGTCGGGGGTTAGCAAACATTCAGTACCTC. V and J are TRBV4-2 and TRBJ2-4; a weak D match, TRBD2 (6 bases). This CDR3 is built from 15 residues. V lost 1 base, J lost 6 bases, and 13 bases lay in between. Germline V CDR1 and CDR2: LGHNA, YNFKEQ.

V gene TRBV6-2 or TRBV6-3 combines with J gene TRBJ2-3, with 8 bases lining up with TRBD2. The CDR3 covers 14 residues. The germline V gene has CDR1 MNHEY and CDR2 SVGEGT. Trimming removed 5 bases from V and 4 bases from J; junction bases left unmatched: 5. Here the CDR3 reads CASSNGLAPDTQYF. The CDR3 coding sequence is TGTGCCAGCAGTAACGGACTAGCTCCAGATACGCAGTATTTT.

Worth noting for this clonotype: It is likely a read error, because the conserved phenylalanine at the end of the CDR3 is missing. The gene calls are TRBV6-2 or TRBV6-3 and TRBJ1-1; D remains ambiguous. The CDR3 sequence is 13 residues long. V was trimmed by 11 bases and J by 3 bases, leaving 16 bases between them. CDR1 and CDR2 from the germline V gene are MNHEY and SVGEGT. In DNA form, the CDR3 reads TGTGCCTGCACTGAGGGAACTTACACTGAAGCTTTCTTG. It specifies CACTEGTYTEAFL.

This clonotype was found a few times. The CDR3 loop reads CASSLLTLAGNEQFF. DNA for the CDR3: TGCGCCAGCAGCTTGTTGACGCTAGCGGGGAATGAGCAGTTCTTC. This rearrangement joins TRBV5-1 to TRBJ2-1, with 9 positions matching TRBD2. Germline trimming cut 1 base from V and 7 bases from J; bases unmatched to any gene: 6. Germline-derived CDR1 and CDR2 are SGHRS and YFSETQ. The CDR3 covers 15 residues.

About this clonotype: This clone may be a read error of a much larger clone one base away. The DNA of the CDR3 is TGTGCCAGCAGCTCGAGGGGCGGTCAAGGAAAGACCATATATTTT. Its translation: CASSSRGGQGKTIYF. The genes are TRBV11-3 and TRBJ1-3, with D possibly TRBD1 on 5 matching bases. CDR1 and CDR2 (germline): SGHNT, YENEEA. The length of the CDR3 is 15 residues.

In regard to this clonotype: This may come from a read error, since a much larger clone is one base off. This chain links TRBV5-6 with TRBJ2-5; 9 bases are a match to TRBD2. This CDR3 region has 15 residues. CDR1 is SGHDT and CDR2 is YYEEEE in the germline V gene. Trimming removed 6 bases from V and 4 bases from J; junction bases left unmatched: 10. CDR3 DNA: TGTGCCAGCAATTCAAGAGCGGGAGGAGGAGAGACCCAGTACTTC. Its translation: CASNSRAGGGETQYF.

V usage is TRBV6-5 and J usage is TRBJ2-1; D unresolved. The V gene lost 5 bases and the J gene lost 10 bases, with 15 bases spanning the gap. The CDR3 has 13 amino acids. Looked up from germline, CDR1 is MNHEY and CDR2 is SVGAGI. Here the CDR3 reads CASSTRPGLEQFF. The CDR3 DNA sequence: TGTGCCAGCAGTACGCGTCCGGGTTTGGAGCAGTTCTTC.

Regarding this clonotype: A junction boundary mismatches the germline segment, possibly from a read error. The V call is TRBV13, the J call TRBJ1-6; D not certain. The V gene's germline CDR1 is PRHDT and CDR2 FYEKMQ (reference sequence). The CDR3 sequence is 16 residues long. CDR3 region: CASNLQGSSYNSRLHF. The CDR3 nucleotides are TGTGCCAGCAACCTACAAGGGAGCTCCTATAATTCACGCCTCCACTTT.

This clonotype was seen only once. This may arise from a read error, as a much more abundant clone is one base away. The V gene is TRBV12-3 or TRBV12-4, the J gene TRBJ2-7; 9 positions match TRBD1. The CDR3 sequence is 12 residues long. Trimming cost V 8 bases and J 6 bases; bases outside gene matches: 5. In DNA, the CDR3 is TGTGCCAGCGCCCCGACAGGGGGCGAGCAGTACTTC. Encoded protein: CASAPTGGEQYF.